The source of this TCR beta chain is a study of T cell responses to AZD1222 COVID-19 vaccine (dated by TCRdb to about 2021). About the full investigation: TCR sequencing covered roughly 230 trial participants: nearly 210 given two doses of AZD1222 and 26 given two doses of MenACWY control vaccine. Trial participants were enrolled into age subgroups of 18-55, 56-69 and 70-plus years, which contained around 150, 29 and 61 TCR-sequenced participants, respectively.

As concerns this clone: Its antigen is currently not known. Base qualities are not provided; no much larger clone lies one nucleotide away.

The CDR3 regions of human TCRbeta chains were analyzed by immunosequencing. The authors' analysis ran thus. Repertoire TCRs were checked for matches against a reference library of SARS-CoV-2-specific TCRs that had been generated using the MIRA antigen-specificity platform. Breadth meant the fraction of unique TCRs that were SARS-CoV-2-associated, whereas depth meant the fraction of total T cells that were SARS-CoV-2-associated. Using the MIRA data, every spike-specific TCR was mapped to the spike region that the TCR reacted to and assigned to either a CD4 or a CD8 class. Log10-transformed breadth and depth values were compared by one-way ANOVA with Sidak's multiple comparisons tests. TCRdb stores this immuneACCESS table with in-frame sequences only. Part of the clones is absent; in the studies checked, under half of the shortfall reflects unresolved V genes, and no reason is known for the rest. V, J and clone size reflect that table, while D and trimming were determined from the DNA. The sample includes about 120,000 clones, with approximately 86% observed a single time. The ten largest make up 2% to 3% of the sample.

Explained via the paper, the time point label denotes: about 28 days (+/-7) after the second vaccine dose. Because spike-specific TCR depth and breadth did not differ between the two schedules, AZD1222 recipients who got a second dose at roughly 4 weeks were pooled with those who got a second dose at roughly 12 weeks. Vaccinee samples came from UK trials COV001 and COV002, including a single-blind randomized controlled phase 2/3 trial of AZD1222 (ChAdOx1 nCoV-19) in healthy adults. For TCRbeta chain sequencing, PBMC samples were collected from trial participants at day 0 and at day 28 after the second dose. V loses 2 bases at its end and J loses 8 bases; junction bases beyond the gene matches: 9. The CDR3 starts with the cysteine, ends with the phenylalanine, and has 14 residues. Only the CDR3 DNA stays, 42 bases, in frame from base 1. As encoded in the germline V gene (reference sequence), CDR1 is GTSNPN while CDR2 is SVGIG.

Results and caveats for the whole study, not just this receptor: Most participants were white British and females outnumbered males, and the authors suggested that clonal diversity may have been underestimated. Only a handful of AZD1222 recipients were SARS-CoV-2 seropositive at baseline, limiting conclusions about previously exposed vaccinees. Vaccine-associated CD4 TCRs spanned the whole spike protein, with dominant responses in regions 160-218 and 743-854. A significant rise in spike-specific TCR breadth and depth was observed after two AZD1222 doses relative to day 0 and relative to MenACWY recipients. Nearly half of unique spike-specific TCRs reportedly recognized epitopes outside regions mutated in the B.1.351 and B.1.1.7 variants. In the small 56-69-year group, the increase in depth fell short of significance, most likely because of low power. Because no day 14 peak-response samples were available, the repertoires could be characterized only after the peak T cell response.

The origin of this receptor is an adult who received the AZD1222 COVID-19 vaccine. The sequenced sample was peripheral blood, obtained 28 days after the second AZD1222 dose. The chain is encoded by TRBV30 joined to TRBJ1-2; 9 central bases correspond to TRBD1. CDR3 reads: CAWSLMGQGGGYTF. The DNA sequence is as follows: TGTGCCTGGAGTCTAATGGGACAGGGTGGAGGCTACACCTTC. When the CDR3 is completed using the reference TRBV30 and TRBJ1-2 genes on either side, the full variable domain is SQTIHQWPATLVQPVGSPLSLECTVEGTSNPNLYWYRQAAGRGLQLLFYSVGIGQISSEVPQNLSASRPQDRQFILSSKKLLLSDSGFYLCAWSLMGQGGGYTFGSGTRLTVV.